The present T cell receptor (beta chain) was sequenced within a study of cytomegalovirus exposure and HLA in healthy donors. The germline CDR1 and CDR2 sequences are SNHLY and FYNNEI. The CDR3 is made up of 14 amino acids. Trimming took 5 bases from V and 0 from J, leaving 8 bases between them. As for this clone: Its antigen is not identified.

Study findings and constraints: According to reports, the classifier identified cytomegalovirus status with high specificity and sensitivity.

Libraries were prepared by immunoSEQ multiplex PCR; TCRdb keeps only in-frame clonotypes and omits some of them. The sample holds fewer than 60,000 clones, 93% seen once. Input material: PBMCs. The chain uses TRBV2 and TRBJ1-5, with D uncertain. The sequence was collected from a woman between 18 and 30 years old in good health and CMV-seropositive. Here the CDR3 reads CASSRSYSNQPQHF. The CDR3 nucleotides are TGTGCCAGCAGTCGGAGCTATAGCAATCAGCCCCAGCATTTT.